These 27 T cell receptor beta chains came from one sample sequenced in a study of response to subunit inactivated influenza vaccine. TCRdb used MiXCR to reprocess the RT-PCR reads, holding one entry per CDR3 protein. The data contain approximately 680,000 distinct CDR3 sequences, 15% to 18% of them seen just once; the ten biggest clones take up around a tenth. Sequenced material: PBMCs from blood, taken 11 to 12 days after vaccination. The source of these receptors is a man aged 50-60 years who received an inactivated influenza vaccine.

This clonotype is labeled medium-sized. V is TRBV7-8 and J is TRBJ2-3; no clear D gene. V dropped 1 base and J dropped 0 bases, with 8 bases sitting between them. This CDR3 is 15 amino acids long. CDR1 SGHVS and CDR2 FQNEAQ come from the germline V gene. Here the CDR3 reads CASSLEGWSTDTQYF. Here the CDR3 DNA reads TGTGCCAGCAGCTTAGAGGGCTGGAGCACAGATACGCAGTATTTT.

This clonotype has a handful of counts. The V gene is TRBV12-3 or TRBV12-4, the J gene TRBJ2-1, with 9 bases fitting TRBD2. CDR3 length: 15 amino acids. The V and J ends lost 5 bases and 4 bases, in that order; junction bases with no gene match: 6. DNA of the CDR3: TGTGCCAGCAGTCCGGGTAGCGGGAGATACAATGAGCAGTTCTTC. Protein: CASSPGSGRYNEQFF.

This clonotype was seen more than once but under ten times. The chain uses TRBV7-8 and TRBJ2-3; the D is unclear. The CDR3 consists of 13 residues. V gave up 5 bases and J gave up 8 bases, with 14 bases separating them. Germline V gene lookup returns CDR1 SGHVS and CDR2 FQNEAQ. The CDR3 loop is CASSPSIGVTQYF. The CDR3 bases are TGTGCCAGCAGCCCGTCGATCGGTGTTACGCAGTATTTT.

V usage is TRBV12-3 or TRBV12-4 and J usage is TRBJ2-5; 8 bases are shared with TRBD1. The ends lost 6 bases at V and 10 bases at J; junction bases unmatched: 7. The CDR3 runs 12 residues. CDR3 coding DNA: TGTGCCAGCAGCGGGACAGGTTTTGACCAGTACTTC. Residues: CASSGTGFDQYF.

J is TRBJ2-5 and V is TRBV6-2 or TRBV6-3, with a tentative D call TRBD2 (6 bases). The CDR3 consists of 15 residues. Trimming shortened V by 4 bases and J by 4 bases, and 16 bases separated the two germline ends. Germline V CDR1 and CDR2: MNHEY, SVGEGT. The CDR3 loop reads CASSSGTRPPETQYF. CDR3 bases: TGTGCCAGCAGTTCCGGGACTCGACCCCCAGAGACCCAGTACTTC.

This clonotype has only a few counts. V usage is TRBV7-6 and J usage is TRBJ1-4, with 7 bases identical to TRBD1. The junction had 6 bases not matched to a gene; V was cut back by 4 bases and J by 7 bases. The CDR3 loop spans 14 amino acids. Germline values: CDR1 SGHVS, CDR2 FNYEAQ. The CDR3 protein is CASSSQTGVEKLFF. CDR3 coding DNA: TGTGCCAGCAGCTCCCAAACAGGGGTTGAAAAACTGTTTTTT.

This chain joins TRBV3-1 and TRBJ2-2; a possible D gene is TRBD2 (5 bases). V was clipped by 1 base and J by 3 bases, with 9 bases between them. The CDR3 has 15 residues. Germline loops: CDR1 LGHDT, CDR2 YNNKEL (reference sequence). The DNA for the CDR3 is TGTGCCAGCAGCCAAGGGACTTTTTACACCGGGGAGCTGTTTTTT. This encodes CASSQGTFYTGELFF.

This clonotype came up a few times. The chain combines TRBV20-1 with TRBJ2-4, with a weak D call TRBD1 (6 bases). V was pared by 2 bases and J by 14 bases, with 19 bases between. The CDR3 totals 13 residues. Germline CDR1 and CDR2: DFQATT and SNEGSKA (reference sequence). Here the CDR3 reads CSARTGTQPLEYF. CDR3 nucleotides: TGCAGTGCTAGAACCGGGACACAGCCTTTGGAGTACTTC.

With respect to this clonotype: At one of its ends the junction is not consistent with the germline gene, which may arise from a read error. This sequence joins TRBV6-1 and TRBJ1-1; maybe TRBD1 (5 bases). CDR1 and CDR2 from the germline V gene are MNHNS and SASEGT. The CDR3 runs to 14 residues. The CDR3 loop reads CTSNMVDMNTEAFF. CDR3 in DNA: TGTACCAGCAATATGGTGGACATGAACACTGAAGCTTTCTTT.

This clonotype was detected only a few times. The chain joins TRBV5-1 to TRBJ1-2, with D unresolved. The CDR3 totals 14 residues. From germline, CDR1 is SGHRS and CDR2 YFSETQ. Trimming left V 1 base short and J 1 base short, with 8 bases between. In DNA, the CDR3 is TGCGCCAGCAGCTTGACGGTCTTTAACTATGGCTACACCTTC. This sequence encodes CASSLTVFNYGYTF.

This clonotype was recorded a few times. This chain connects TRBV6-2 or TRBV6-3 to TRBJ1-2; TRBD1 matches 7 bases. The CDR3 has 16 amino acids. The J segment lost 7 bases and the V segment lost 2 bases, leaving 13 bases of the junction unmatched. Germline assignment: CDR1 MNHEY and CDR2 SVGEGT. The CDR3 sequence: CASSYAHRSRGFGYTF. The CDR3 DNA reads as TGTGCCAGCAGTTACGCACATCGCTCCAGGGGGTTTGGCTACACCTTC.

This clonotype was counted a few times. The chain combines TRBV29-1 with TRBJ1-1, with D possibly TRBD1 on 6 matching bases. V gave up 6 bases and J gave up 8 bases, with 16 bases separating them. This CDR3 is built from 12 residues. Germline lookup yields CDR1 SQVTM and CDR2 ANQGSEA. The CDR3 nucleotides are TGCAGCGTGCCCAGCCCCAGGGGAGAAGCTTTCTTT. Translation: CSVPSPRGEAFF.

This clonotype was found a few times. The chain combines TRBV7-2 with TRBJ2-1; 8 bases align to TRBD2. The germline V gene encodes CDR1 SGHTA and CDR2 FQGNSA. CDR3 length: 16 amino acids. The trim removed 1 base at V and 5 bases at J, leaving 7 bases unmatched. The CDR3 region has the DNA TGTGCCAGCAGCTTAGTAGGTACTAGCGGACACAATGAGCAGTTCTTC. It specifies CASSLVGTSGHNEQFF.

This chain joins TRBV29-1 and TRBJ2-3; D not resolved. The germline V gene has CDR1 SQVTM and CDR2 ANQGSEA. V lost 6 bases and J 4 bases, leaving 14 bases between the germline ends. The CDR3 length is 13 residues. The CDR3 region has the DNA TGCAGCGTCCGAAACCCCGTCCCAGATACGCAGTATTTT. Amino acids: CSVRNPVPDTQYF.

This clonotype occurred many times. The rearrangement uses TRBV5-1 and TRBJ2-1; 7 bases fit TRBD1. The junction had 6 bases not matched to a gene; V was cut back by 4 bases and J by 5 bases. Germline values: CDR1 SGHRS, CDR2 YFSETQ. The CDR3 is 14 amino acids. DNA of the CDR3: TGCGCCAGCAGCCCGGGGACAGCTAACAATGAGCAGTTCTTC. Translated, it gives CASSPGTANNEQFF.

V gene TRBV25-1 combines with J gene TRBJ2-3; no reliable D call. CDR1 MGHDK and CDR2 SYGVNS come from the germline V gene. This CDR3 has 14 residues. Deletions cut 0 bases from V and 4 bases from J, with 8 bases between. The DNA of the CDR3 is TGTGCCAGCAGTGAATATTACAGCGCAGATACGCAGTATTTT. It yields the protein CASSEYYSADTQYF.

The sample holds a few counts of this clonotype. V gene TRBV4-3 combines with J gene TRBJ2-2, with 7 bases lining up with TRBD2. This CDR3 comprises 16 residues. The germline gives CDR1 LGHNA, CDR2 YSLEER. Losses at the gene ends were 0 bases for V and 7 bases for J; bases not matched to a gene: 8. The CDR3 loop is CASSQEWGGYGGELFF. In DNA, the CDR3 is TGCGCCAGCAGCCAAGAGTGGGGAGGGTACGGCGGGGAGCTGTTTTTT.

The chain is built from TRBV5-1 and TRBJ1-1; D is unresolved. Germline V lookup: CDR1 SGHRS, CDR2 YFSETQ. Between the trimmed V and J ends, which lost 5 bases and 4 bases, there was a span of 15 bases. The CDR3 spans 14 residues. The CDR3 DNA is TGCGCCAGCAGTGAATGGGCAGACGGCACTGAAGCTTTCTTT. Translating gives CASSEWADGTEAFF. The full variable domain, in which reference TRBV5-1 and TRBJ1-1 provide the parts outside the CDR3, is KAGVTQTPRYLIKTRGQQVTLSCSPISGHRSVSWYQQTPGQGLQFLFEYFSETQRNKGNFPGRFSGRQFSNSRSEMNVSTLELGDSALYLCASSEWADGTEAFFGQGTRLTVV.

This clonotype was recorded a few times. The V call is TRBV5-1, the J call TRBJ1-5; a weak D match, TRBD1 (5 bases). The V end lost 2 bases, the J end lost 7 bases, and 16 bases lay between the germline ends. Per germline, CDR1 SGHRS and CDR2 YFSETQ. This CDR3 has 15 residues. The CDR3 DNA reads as TGCGCCAGCAGCTTAGTGCCGGGGACGGAACAGCCCCAGCATTTT. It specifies CASSLVPGTEQPQHF.

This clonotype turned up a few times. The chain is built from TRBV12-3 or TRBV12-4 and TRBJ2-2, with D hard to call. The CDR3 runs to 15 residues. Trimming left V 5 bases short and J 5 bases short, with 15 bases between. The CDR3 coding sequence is TGTGCCAGCAGTCAAGACCCAATCCCGACCGGGGAGCTGTTTTTT. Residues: CASSQDPIPTGELFF.

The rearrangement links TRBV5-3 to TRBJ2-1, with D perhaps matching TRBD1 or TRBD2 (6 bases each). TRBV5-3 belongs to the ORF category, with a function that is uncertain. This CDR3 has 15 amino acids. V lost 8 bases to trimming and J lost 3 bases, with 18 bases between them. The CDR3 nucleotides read TGTGCCAGGGGCCACGGGGGCCTCTGCTACAATGAGCAGTTCTTC. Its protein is CARGHGGLCYNEQFF.

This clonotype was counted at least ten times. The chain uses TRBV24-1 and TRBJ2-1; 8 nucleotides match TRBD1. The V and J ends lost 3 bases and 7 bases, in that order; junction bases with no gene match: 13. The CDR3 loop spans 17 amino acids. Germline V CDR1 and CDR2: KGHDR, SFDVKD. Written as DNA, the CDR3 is TGTGCCACCAGTGATAGGACAGGGAAGCCCGGTGGGAATGAGCAGTTCTTC. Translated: CATSDRTGKPGGNEQFF.

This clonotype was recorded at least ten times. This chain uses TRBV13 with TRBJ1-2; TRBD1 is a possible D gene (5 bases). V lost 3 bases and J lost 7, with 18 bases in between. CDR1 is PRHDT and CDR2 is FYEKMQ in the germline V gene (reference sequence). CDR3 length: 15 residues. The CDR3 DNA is TGTGCCAGCAGCTTGGGGACGGGGGGGAGTTTTGGCTACACCTTC. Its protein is CASSLGTGGSFGYTF.

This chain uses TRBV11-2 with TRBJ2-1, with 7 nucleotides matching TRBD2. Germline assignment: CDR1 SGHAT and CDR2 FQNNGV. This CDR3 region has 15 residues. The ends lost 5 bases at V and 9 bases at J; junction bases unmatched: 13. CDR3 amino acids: CASSPGAGAELEQFF. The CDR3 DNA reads TGTGCCAGCAGCCCCGGGGCGGGAGCGGAGCTTGAGCAGTTCTTC.

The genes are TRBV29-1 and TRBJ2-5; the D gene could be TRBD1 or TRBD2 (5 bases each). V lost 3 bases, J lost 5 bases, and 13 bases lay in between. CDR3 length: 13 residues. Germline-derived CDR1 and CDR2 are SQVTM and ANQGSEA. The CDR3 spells CSVEVRRGETQYF. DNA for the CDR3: TGCAGCGTTGAGGTCCGACGGGGCGAGACCCAGTACTTC. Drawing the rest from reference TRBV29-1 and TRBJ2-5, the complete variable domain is SAVISQKPSRDICQRGTSLTIQCQVDSQVTMMFWYRQQPGQSLTLIATANQGSEATYESGFVIDKFPISRPNLTFSTLTVSNMSPEDSSIYLCSVEVRRGETQYFGPGTRLLVL.

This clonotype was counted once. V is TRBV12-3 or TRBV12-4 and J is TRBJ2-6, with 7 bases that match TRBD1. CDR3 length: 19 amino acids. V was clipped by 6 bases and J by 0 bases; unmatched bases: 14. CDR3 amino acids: CASSFRRQGFPSGANVLTF. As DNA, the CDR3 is TGTGCCAGCAGCTTCCGTAGACAGGGATTCCCCTCTGGGGCCAACGTCCTGACTTTC.

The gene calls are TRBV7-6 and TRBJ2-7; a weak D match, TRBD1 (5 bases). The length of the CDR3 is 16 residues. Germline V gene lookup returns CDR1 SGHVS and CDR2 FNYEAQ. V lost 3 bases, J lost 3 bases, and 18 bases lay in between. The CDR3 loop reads CASSFQTGYQDYEQYF. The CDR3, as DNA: TGTGCCAGCAGCTTTCAAACAGGATACCAAGACTACGAGCAGTACTTC.